This TCR beta chain is drawn from a study of blood T cell repertoires in COVID-19. Study background: Samples taken during acute and convalescent COVID-19 were collected in the United States, Italy and Spain.

In regard to this clone: One end of the junction varies from germline; a read error may be responsible.

Sequenced by immunoSEQ multiplex PCR; TCRdb stores in-frame clones only, minus some. The sample holds about 190,000 clones, around four fifths seen once. CDR1 and CDR2 from the germline V gene are SNHLY and FYNNEI. The CDR3 covers 18 residues. Specimen: peripheral blood. The TCR comes from a woman in her 30s with acute or convalescent COVID-19. V gene TRBV2 combines with J gene TRBJ2-4; tentatively, D is TRBD2 (7 bases). DNA for the CDR3: TGTGCCAGCAGGGAAGGGGATCAGGGGAGGGTAGCCAAAAACATTCAGTACTTC. Translating it yields CASREGDQGRVAKNIQYF.